These T cell receptor beta chains were read from a single sample in a study of T cells in Graves' hyperthyroidism and ophthalmopathy. Each CDR3 protein gets one entry after TCRdb re-called the multiplex PCR reads with MiXCR. This sample has about 530,000 distinct CDR3 sequences, with roughly 18% found just once. The sequencing input was blood. The source is a young woman with Graves' ophthalmopathy. Both conserved end residues are part of each CDR3. Each record gives: D gene, clone size, J gene, CDR3 length, V gene, CDR3 protein, CDR3 DNA. The D gene is left open where the match is weak. Clone size is stated in some rows and not others, as once, few, many or a class when expanded.

TRBD2	NA	TRBJ2-2	13	TRBV4-1	CASNRGRAGELFF	TGCGCCAGCAACCGGGGGAGGGCCGGGGAGCTGTTTTTT
TRBD1	NA	TRBJ1-2	13	TRBV30	CAWSVGTVYGYTF	TGTGCCTGGAGCGTGGGGACAGTCTATGGCTACACCTTC
NA	few	TRBJ1-2	15	TRBV20-1	CSAPPRKGRLYGYTF	TGCAGTGCTCCCCCTAGGAAGGGGCGGCTCTATGGCTACACCTTC
TRBD2	NA	TRBJ2-7	17	TRBV7-2	CASSLSGRAQGTYEQYF	TGTGCCAGCAGCTTAAGCGGGAGGGCCCAAGGGACCTACGAGCAGTACTTC
NA	many	TRBJ1-4	16	TRBV28	CASSLRRGMGNEKLFF	TGTGCCAGCAGTTTGCGGAGGGGGATGGGTAATGAAAAACTGTTTTTT
NA	many	TRBJ1-6	12	TRBV30	CAWSATGTPLHF	TGTGCCTGGAGTGCGACCGGGACCCCCCTCCACTTT
NA	few	TRBJ2-2	14	TRBV6-1	CASSQGRNTGELFF	TGTGCCAGCAGTCAAGGGCGAAACACCGGGGAGCTGTTTTTT
TRBD1	many	TRBJ2-7	13	TRBV27	CASRDRVAYEQYF	TGTGCCAGCAGGGACAGGGTAGCCTACGAGCAGTACTTC
NA	many	TRBJ2-4	13	TRBV12-3/TRBV12-4	CASSGGKPDIQYF	TGTGCCAGCAGTGGTGGTAAACCGGACATTCAGTACTTC
TRBD2	NA	TRBJ2-1	14	TRBV11-2	CASSSLARYNEQFF	TGTGCCAGCAGCTCACTAGCGCGATACAATGAGCAGTTCTTC
TRBD1	NA	TRBJ1-2	15	TRBV28	CASSSGTGVGYGYTF	TGTGCCAGCAGTTCCGGGACAGGGGTTGGCTATGGCTACACCTTC
TRBD1	NA	TRBJ2-1	15	TRBV4-1	CASSHTGTGNNEQFF	TGCGCCAGCAGCCATACCGGGACAGGCAACAATGAGCAGTTCTTC
TRBD2	NA	TRBJ2-2	14	TRBV19	CASSIGGSTGELFF	TGTGCCAGTAGTATCGGCGGGAGCACCGGGGAGCTGTTTTTT
TRBD1	many	TRBJ2-3	15	TRBV12-3/TRBV12-4	CASRMTGPYTDTQYF	TGTGCCAGCAGAATGACAGGGCCTTACACAGATACGCAGTATTTT
NA	many	TRBJ1-4	14	TRBV6-1	CASRKISTNEKLFF	TGTGCCAGCAGGAAGATCTCAACTAATGAAAAACTGTTTTTT
TRBD1	few	TRBJ1-5	17	TRBV28	CASSLTGTGGRNQPQHF	TGTGCCAGCAGTTTAACAGGAACAGGGGGCCGCAATCAGCCCCAGCATTTT
TRBD2	many	TRBJ2-1	16	TRBV28	CASSSGLAGGYNEQFF	TGTGCCAGCAGTTCGGGACTAGCGGGAGGTTACAATGAGCAGTTCTTC
TRBD2	NA	TRBJ2-1	17	TRBV24-1	CATEGRGLAGLTYEQFF	TGTGCCACCGAAGGGAGGGGACTAGCGGGCCTGACCTATGAGCAGTTCTTC
NA	NA	TRBJ1-4	13	TRBV20-1	CSAMDGANEKLFF	TGCAGTGCCATGGACGGAGCTAATGAAAAACTGTTTTTT
NA	few	TRBJ2-2	12	TRBV20-1	CSARVYTGELFF	TGCAGTGCTAGAGTGTACACCGGGGAGCTGTTTTTT
NA	NA	TRBJ2-7	14	TRBV28	CASSLSLAGGEQYF	TGTGCCAGCAGTTTAAGTTTGGCGGGCGGCGAGCAGTACTTC
NA	few	TRBJ1-4	14	TRBV6-1	CASRTLATNEKLFF	TGTGCCAGCAGAACCCTAGCAACTAATGAAAAACTGTTTTTT
NA	NA	TRBJ1-2	12	TRBV5-1	CASSVDSYGYTF	TGCGCCAGCAGCGTCGACAGCTATGGCTACACCTTC
NA	many	TRBJ1-1	13	TRBV18	CASSPASNTEAFF	TGTGCCAGCTCCCCCGCGAGTAACACTGAAGCTTTCTTT
TRBD1	NA	TRBJ2-2	15	TRBV20-1	CSARVRDRGAGELFF	TGCAGTGCTAGGGTCCGGGACAGAGGCGCCGGGGAGCTGTTTTTT
NA	NA	TRBJ1-2	15	TRBV4-3	CASSQDRGDLYGYTF	TGCGCCAGCAGCCAAGATCGGGGAGACCTTTATGGCTACACCTTC
NA	many	TRBJ2-7	14	TRBV4-1	CASSPGDGVYEQYF	TGCGCCAGCAGCCCGGGGGACGGAGTCTACGAGCAGTACTTC
NA	NA	TRBJ1-1	13	TRBV7-2	CASRSQGYTEAFF	TGTGCCAGCAGATCCCAGGGATACACTGAAGCTTTCTTT
TRBD2	many	TRBJ2-3	14	TRBV27	CASQRWGGTDTQYF	TGTGCCAGCCAGCGGTGGGGGGGTACAGATACGCAGTATTTT
NA	NA	TRBJ1-4	12	TRBV6-1	CASTGRIEKLFF	TGTGCCAGCACAGGACGGATTGAAAAACTGTTTTTT
NA	many	TRBJ1-2	12	TRBV7-6	CASSDWTDGYTF	TGTGCCAGCAGCGACTGGACAGACGGCTACACCTTC
TRBD1	many	TRBJ2-5	17	TRBV27	CASSLTGGPVHQETQYF	TGTGCCAGCAGTTTGACAGGGGGCCCCGTCCACCAAGAGACCCAGTACTTC
TRBD2	many	TRBJ2-3	15	TRBV7-2	CASSSTSGSRDTQYF	TGTGCCAGCAGCTCGACTAGCGGGAGTCGGGATACGCAGTATTTT
TRBD1	many	TRBJ2-3	16	TRBV28	CASSQQGARSTDTQYF	TGTGCCAGCAGTCAGCAGGGGGCCCGAAGCACAGATACGCAGTATTTT
NA	NA	TRBJ2-5	14	TRBV29-1	CSVEKLRGQETQYF	TGCAGCGTTGAAAAATTGAGGGGGCAAGAGACCCAGTACTTC
TRBD1	NA	TRBJ2-2	15	TRBV7-2	CASSLAGTGTGELFF	TGTGCCAGCAGCTTAGCCGGGACAGGCACCGGGGAGCTGTTTTTT
NA	many	TRBJ1-2	16	TRBV5-1	CASSLPPGPGDGGYTF	TGCGCCAGCAGCTTGCCCCCCGGTCCAGGCGACGGAGGCTACACCTTC
TRBD2	many	TRBJ2-1	17	TRBV4-1	CASSHQPASGSGDEQFF	TGCGCCAGCAGCCACCAACCGGCTAGCGGGAGCGGGGATGAGCAGTTCTTC
NA	few	TRBJ1-3	16	TRBV6-1	CASSEDYSGPGNTIYF	TGTGCCAGCAGTGAGGATTACTCGGGACCTGGAAACACCATATATTTT
NA	many	TRBJ1-2	14	TRBV28	CASSFRWQGIGYTF	TGTGCCAGCAGTTTCAGGTGGCAGGGAATCGGCTACACCTTC
NA	few	TRBJ2-2	16	TRBV6-2/TRBV6-3	CASSKRPGANTGELFF	TGTGCCAGCAGTAAGAGGCCTGGGGCAAACACCGGGGAGCTGTTTTTT
NA	NA	TRBJ1-2	10	TRBV6-4	CASSCQDSPF	TGTGCCAGCAGTTGCCAAGACAGTCCCTTC
NA	many	TRBJ1-6	14	TRBV30	CAWSVRGFESPLHF	TGTGCCTGGAGTGTCCGGGGCTTCGAGTCACCCCTCCACTTT
TRBD1	many	TRBJ1-6	11	TRBV3-1	CASTSGGPLHF	TGTGCCAGCACCTCAGGGGGACCCCTCCACTTT
NA	many	TRBJ2-2	16	TRBV30	CASHLGTTFLTGELFF	TGTGCCTCACACCTGGGGACGACATTTCTCACCGGGGAGCTGTTTTTT
NA	few	TRBJ1-1	13	TRBV6-5	CASSYGVATEAFF	TGTGCCAGCAGTTACGGGGTTGCCACTGAAGCTTTCTTT
NA	NA	TRBJ2-7	18	TRBV7-2	CASKPGVSTGPGAAEQYF	TGTGCCAGCAAACCAGGGGTCAGCACCGGGCCCGGCGCGGCTGAGCAGTACTTC
NA	NA	TRBJ1-2	15	TRBV29-1	CSVEDPRGANYGYTF	TGCAGCGTTGAAGATCCTAGGGGAGCTAACTATGGCTACACCTTC
NA	many	TRBJ2-1	13	TRBV7-3	CASSSVNYNEQFF	TGTGCCAGCAGCTCAGTCAACTACAATGAGCAGTTCTTC
NA	NA	TRBJ2-3	12	TRBV9	CASSTLQDTQYF	TGTGCCAGCAGCACATTACAAGATACGCAGTATTTT
NA	NA	TRBJ2-5	13	TRBV13	CASSLEDQETQYF	TGTGCCAGCAGCTTAGAAGATCAAGAGACCCAGTACTTC
NA	few	TRBJ2-7	15	TRBV14	CASSQALSGTYEQYF	TGTGCCAGCAGCCAAGCTCTCAGCGGTACCTACGAGCAGTACTTC
TRBD1	few	TRBJ2-6	17	TRBV5-5	CASSPDRGFSGANVLTF	TGTGCCAGCAGCCCGGACAGGGGGTTCTCTGGGGCCAACGTCCTGACTTTC